Below, 17 T cell receptor beta chains from the same sample are listed, as sequenced in a study of blood T cell repertoires in COVID-19. Using immunoSEQ multiplex PCR, the repertoire was profiled, and TCRdb retains in-frame clones only, with some absent. The data hold roughly 65,000 clones, with approximately 86% observed a single time. Sequenced material: peripheral blood. Receptor source: a woman in her fifties or sixties with acute or convalescent COVID-19.

The chain joins TRBV6-6 to TRBJ2-7; D unclear. CDR1 and CDR2 (germline): MNHNY, SVGAGI (reference sequence). Trimming took 6 bases from V and 1 from J, leaving 7 bases between them. The CDR3 is 12 residues long. The CDR3 spells CASSLQSYEQYF. CDR3 nucleotides: TGTGCCAGCAGCCTACAGTCCTACGAGCAGTACTTC.

The chain couples TRBV15 to TRBJ2-7; 8 bases map to TRBD1. The CDR3 loop spans 14 amino acids. Per germline, CDR1 LNHNV and CDR2 YYDKDF (reference sequence). V shed 5 bases and J 2 bases; nucleotides not matched to a gene: 5. CDR3 sequence (DNA): TGTGCCACCAGCTCCGACAGGGGCCCCTACGAGCAGTACTTC. The encoded protein is CATSSDRGPYEQYF. Full variable domain (outside the CDR3, taken from reference TRBV15 and TRBJ2-7): DAMVIQNPRYQVTQFGKPVTLSCSQTLNHNVMYWYQQKSSQAPKLLFHYYDKDFNNEADTPDNFQSRRPNTSFCFLDIRSPGLGDTAMYLCATSSDRGPYEQYFGPGTRLTVT.

This clone appeared a single time. V is TRBV6-5 and J is TRBJ2-7; D perhaps matches TRBD1 (5 bases). Germline lookup yields CDR1 MNHEY and CDR2 SVGAGI. V shed 7 bases and J shed 9 bases, with 25 bases lying between them. The CDR3 has 15 residues. The CDR3 bases are TGTGCCAGCACCCCCATTTTGACAGTCCGGGTGGGGCAGTACTTC. It is translated as CASTPILTVRVGQYF.

The rearrangement joins TRBV28 to TRBJ2-7, with a possible D match to TRBD2 (5 bases). The V end lost 5 bases, the J end lost 4 bases, and 15 bases lay between the germline ends. Germline V gene sequence: CDR1 MDHEN, CDR2 SYDVKM. This CDR3 is built from 14 residues. This CDR3 reads CASSGLGDSYEQYF. CDR3 sequence (DNA): TGTGCCAGCAGTGGACTCGGGGATAGTTACGAGCAGTACTTC.

This clone was detected once. CDR3 in DNA: TGTGCCACCCGGGGGGGGGCGGACACTGAAGCTTTCTTT. Amino acids: CATRGGADTEAFF. V usage is TRBV24-1 and J usage is TRBJ1-1, with D perhaps matching TRBD1 (6 bases). Trimming took off 9 bases at V and 3 bases at J, with 13 bases between the two ends. CDR1 and CDR2 (germline): KGHDR, SFDVKD. The CDR3 contains 13 residues.

The V call is TRBV5-1, the J call TRBJ2-5; no firm D call. The CDR3 runs 15 residues. V was cut by 7 bases and J by 4 bases, with 20 bases left in between. The V gene's germline CDR1 is SGHRS and CDR2 YFSETQ. Here the CDR3 reads CASSPRSLRTETQYF. CDR3 coding DNA: TGCGCCAGCTCCCCGCGATCCTTGAGAACAGAGACCCAGTACTTC.

The CDR3 reads CASSAGQLDNSPLHF. CDR3 nucleotide sequence: TGTGCCAGCAGCGCCGGACAGCTAGATAATTCACCCCTCCACTTT. The gene calls are TRBV11-2 and TRBJ1-6; D may be TRBD1 (6 bases). From germline, CDR1 is SGHAT and CDR2 FQNNGV. V lost 5 bases to trimming and J lost 5 bases, with 13 bases between them. CDR3 length: 15 residues.

CDR3 sequence (DNA): TGTGCTAGTGGTTTGATGGGGGGTCGACAAGAGACCCAGTACTTC. Its translation: CASGLMGGRQETQYF. The rearrangement links TRBV12-5 to TRBJ2-5; tentative D call: TRBD2 (6 bases). Germline V gene sequence: CDR1 LGHNT, CDR2 FRNRAP. Trimming shortened V by 2 bases and J by 2 bases, and 12 bases separated the two germline ends. The CDR3 contains 15 residues.

In this sample, this clone turned up once. The CDR3 nucleotides are TGTGCCAGCAGCTTAGGGGACAGTCAGCCCCAGCATTTT. This sequence encodes CASSLGDSQPQHF. The chain couples TRBV7-9 to TRBJ1-5; 7 positions agree with TRBD1. The germline gives CDR1 SEHNR, CDR2 FQNEAQ (reference sequence). The V and J ends lost 1 base and 6 bases, in that order; junction bases with no gene match: 0. The CDR3 has 13 residues. Full variable domain (remainder filled in from reference TRBV7-9 and TRBJ1-5): DTGVSQNPRHKITKRGQNVTFRCDPISEHNRLYWYRQTLGQGPEFLTYFQNEAQLEKSRLLSDRFSAERPKGSFSTLEIQRTEQGDSAMYLCASSLGDSQPQHFGDGTRLSIL.

The gene calls are TRBV7-8 and TRBJ1-5; 8 bases match TRBD1. Trimming at V came to 6 bases and at J to 5 bases, leaving 6 bases not matched to a gene. This CDR3 comprises 14 residues. Germline V CDR1 and CDR2: SGHVS, FQNEAQ. The CDR3 is CASRVGTGDQPQHF. The CDR3 bases are TGTGCCAGCAGGGTGGGGACAGGCGATCAGCCCCAGCATTTT. Combining the CDR3 with reference TRBV7-8 and TRBJ1-5 gives the whole variable domain GAGVSQSPRYKVAKRGQDVALRCDPISGHVSLFWYQQALGQGPEFLTYFQNEAQLDKSGLPSDRFFAERPEGSVSTLKIQRTQQEDSAVYLCASRVGTGDQPQHFGDGTRLSIL.

V usage is TRBV5-1 and J usage is TRBJ1-1; 7 bases are shared with TRBD1. CDR1 and CDR2 from the germline V gene are SGHRS and YFSETQ. V dropped 4 bases and J dropped 0; count of bases not matched to a gene: 6. The CDR3 runs to 15 residues. CDR3 loop: CASSGGTALNTEAFF. The DNA of the CDR3 is TGCGCCAGCAGCGGAGGGACAGCCTTGAACACTGAAGCTTTCTTT.

In this sample, this clone turned up once. The chain carries TRBV30 and TRBJ1-3; 8 nucleotides match TRBD1. There are 16 residues in the CDR3. CDR1 GTSNPN and CDR2 SVGIG come from the germline V gene (reference sequence). V lost 1 base and J lost 4; bases outside the gene matches: 9. The CDR3 sequence is CAWSAGRQGFGNTIYF. The CDR3 DNA reads TGTGCCTGGAGTGCAGGGCGACAGGGGTTCGGAAACACCATATATTTT.

The table lists this clone with a count of one. The chain recombines TRBV5-4 with TRBJ2-7; 7 bases are a match to TRBD1. Losses at the gene ends were 5 bases for V and 2 bases for J; bases not matched to a gene: 4. Germline V gene data show CDR1 as SGHNT and CDR2 as YYREEE (reference sequence). The CDR3 length is 13 residues. The CDR3 spells CASRLQGAYEQYF. Here the CDR3 DNA reads TGTGCCAGCAGGCTCCAGGGGGCCTACGAGCAGTACTTC.

Of note for this clone: Other nucleotide sequences in the sample specify the same CDR3. The chain couples TRBV7-2 to TRBJ2-7, with 8 bases identical to TRBD1. With 1 base clipped from V and 3 bases from J, the junction kept 2 bases outside the gene matches. Germline V lookup: CDR1 SGHTA, CDR2 FQGNSA. This CDR3 region has 14 residues. CDR3 nucleotides: TGTGCCAGCAGCTTAGGCGACAGGGGCTACGAGCAGTACTTC. This encodes CASSLGDRGYEQYF.

This sequence joins TRBV21-1 and TRBJ1-4; TRBD1, the table's D call, lacks a check against the DNA. TRBV21-1 is deemed a pseudogene. This CDR3 is built from 23 residues. Here the CDR3 DNA reads TGTGCCAGCAGCAAAGAAGGATACCGTAATAAGATTGGGACAGGGAGAATAGTTGAAAAACTGTTTTTT. As protein: CASSKEGYRNKIGTGRIVEKLFF.

The CDR3 is CASRTGDNSPLHF. CDR3 sequence (DNA): TGCGCCAGTAGGACAGGGGATAATTCACCCCTCCACTTT. The genes are TRBV10-2 and TRBJ1-6; TRBD1 matches at 9 bases. This CDR3 contains 13 residues. V was pared by 9 bases and J by 5 bases, with 2 bases of the junction left unmatched. Germline CDR1 and CDR2: WSHSY and SAAADI.

The V gene is TRBV3-1 (or the pseudogene TRBV3-2), the J gene TRBJ2-7; D ambiguous. CDR1 is LGHDT and CDR2 is YNNKEL in the germline V gene (reference sequence). CDR3 size: 13 residues. V was pared by 0 bases and J by 6 bases, with 9 bases between. CDR3 DNA: TGTGCCAGCAGCCAAGAACTCATGTCCGAGCAGTACTTC. Translating gives CASSQELMSEQYF.